The 21 T cell receptor beta chains below all came from one sample that was sequenced in a study of blood T cell repertoires in COVID-19. Sequenced by immunoSEQ multiplex PCR; TCRdb stores in-frame clones only, minus some. The sample contains a few hundred thousand clones, about 90% of which appear only once. The sequenced material came from PBMCs or T cells enriched from blood (not recorded which). The receptor set was obtained from a woman in her 30s who had recovered from COVID-19.

This clone has more than one count but fewer than ten. The chain has TRBV2 and TRBJ2-7; possibly TRBD2 for D (6 bases). V was cut by 8 bases and J by 1 base, with 12 bases left in between. There are 13 residues in the CDR3. Germline V gene sequence: CDR1 SNHLY, CDR2 FYNNEI. The CDR3 sequence is CASGGTLSYEQYF. As DNA, the CDR3 is TGTGCCAGCGGGGGGACTCTATCCTACGAGCAGTACTTC.

J is TRBJ2-3 and V is TRBV18; no definite D call. Trimming took 1 base from V and 1 from J, leaving 3 bases between them. The CDR3 totals 13 residues. The germline gives CDR1 KGHSH, CDR2 LQKENI. The chain's CDR3 is CASSPLGTDTQYF. CDR3 coding DNA: TGTGCCAGCTCACCACTAGGCACAGATACGCAGTATTTT.

The chain carries TRBV9 and TRBJ1-1; 10 bases align to TRBD1. CDR3 size: 16 residues. Germline lookup yields CDR1 SGDLS and CDR2 YYNGEE. The junction had 3 bases not matched to a gene; V was cut back by 0 bases and J by 1 base. The CDR3 region has the DNA TGTGCCAGCAGCGTAGGGGGGACAGGGGCGAACACTGAAGCTTTCTTT. Its protein product is CASSVGGTGANTEAFF.

The rearrangement joins TRBV23-1 to TRBJ1-1; D perhaps matches TRBD1 (5 bases). TRBV23-1 has ORF status, its function being uncertain. Trimming removed 3 bases from V and 5 bases from J, with 19 bases in between. The length of the CDR3 is 16 residues. CDR3 loop: CASSQTVGDRWTEAFF. DNA for the CDR3: TGCGCCAGCAGTCAGACGGTCGGAGACAGATGGACTGAAGCTTTCTTT.

The chain has TRBV13 and TRBJ2-1; D is perhaps TRBD1 (5 bases). This CDR3 contains 16 residues. Trimming cost V 5 bases and J 0 bases, with 14 bases left between them. Germline lookup yields CDR1 PRHDT and CDR2 FYEKMQ (reference sequence). The CDR3 loop is CASSPLGRGSYNEQFF. The DNA for the CDR3 is TGTGCCAGCAGCCCCCTCGGAAGGGGCTCCTACAATGAGCAGTTCTTC.

The chain has TRBV28 and TRBJ2-7; possible D gene TRBD1, 6 bases. The V end was cut by 5 bases, the J end by 6 bases, with 17 bases between. The CDR3 is made up of 14 amino acids. From germline, CDR1 is MDHEN and CDR2 SYDVKM. CDR3 sequence reads: CASSPPGALLEQYF. CDR3 coding DNA: TGTGCCAGCAGTCCCCCAGGGGCGCTTCTCGAGCAGTACTTC.

The chain links TRBV4-1 to TRBJ1-5; TRBD1 is a possible D gene (5 bases). V dropped 0 bases and J dropped 7 bases, with 13 bases sitting between them. Germline assignment: CDR1 MGHRA and CDR2 YSYEKL. The CDR3 covers 15 residues. The chain's CDR3 is CASSQDEQVEQPQHF. DNA of the CDR3: TGCGCCAGCAGCCAAGATGAACAGGTGGAACAGCCCCAGCATTTT.

This clone was counted a few times. The chain has TRBV7-8 and TRBJ1-2; 7 nucleotides agree with TRBD1. From germline, CDR1 is SGHVS and CDR2 FQNEAQ. CDR3 length: 15 amino acids. Trimming removed 1 base from V and 12 bases from J; junction bases left unmatched: 14. The CDR3: CASSLEPGQAPRNTF. CDR3 in DNA: TGTGCCAGCAGCTTAGAACCCGGACAGGCTCCCCGAAACACCTTC.

This sequence joins TRBV12-5 and TRBJ2-1; no clear D gene. This CDR3 region has 15 residues. Germline V gene lookup returns CDR1 LGHNT and CDR2 FRNRAP. Trimming removed 6 bases at V and 2 bases at J, with 14 bases between. Written as DNA, the CDR3 is TGTGCTAGTGGACCAGGTTTTCTACCCTACAATGAGCAGTTCTTC. As protein: CASGPGFLPYNEQFF.

The rearrangement uses TRBV27 and TRBJ2-7, with 9 nucleotides matching TRBD1. With V trimmed by 6 bases and J by 6 bases, 6 bases remained unmatched. Germline CDR1 reads MNHEY; CDR2 reads SMNVEV (reference sequence). The CDR3 extends over 13 amino acids. DNA for the CDR3: TGTGCCAGCAGGCCGGACAGGGGAGGCGAGCAGTACTTC. Its translation is CASRPDRGGEQYF.

The rearrangement uses TRBV6-5 and TRBJ1-2; D perhaps matches TRBD1 (6 bases). This CDR3 contains 15 residues. The ends were cut back, 0 bases at V and 5 bases at J, with 13 bases in the middle. Germline loops: CDR1 MNHEY, CDR2 SVGAGI. For the CDR3, the DNA is TGTGCCAGCAGTTACTCGAAGGGGGTAGTGTATGGCTACACCTTC. This translates into CASSYSKGVVYGYTF.

The V call is TRBV15, the J call TRBJ2-3, with 12 bases identical to TRBD2. Trimming took 5 bases from V and 6 from J; bases not matched to a gene: 6. This CDR3 has 15 amino acids. The germline CDR1 and CDR2 sequences are LNHNV and YYDKDF (reference sequence). In nucleotides, the CDR3 is TGTGCCACCAGCCACCGGACTAGCGGGGTGGATACGCAGTATTTT. Translated, it gives CATSHRTSGVDTQYF.

J is TRBJ2-7 and V is TRBV7-2, with TRBD1 matching 11 bases. The CDR3 totals 15 residues. Germline CDR1 SGHTA, CDR2 FQGNSA. V trimming: 5 bases; J trimming: 4 bases; junction bases outside the gene matches: 7. CDR3 in amino acids: CASSPQGTGGYEQYF. CDR3 in DNA: TGTGCCAGCAGCCCCCAGGGGACAGGGGGTTACGAGCAGTACTTC.

The chain recombines TRBV30 with TRBJ1-3; TRBD1 agrees at 7 bases. The CDR3 is 14 amino acids. V lost 4 bases, J lost 5 bases, and 8 bases stayed unmatched. CDR1 and CDR2 (germline): GTSNPN, SVGIG (reference sequence). CDR3 sequence: CAWTTGVLRNTIYF. CDR3 nucleotide sequence: TGTGCCTGGACCACAGGGGTCCTCCGAAACACCATATATTTT.

The chain links TRBV9 to TRBJ1-1; 9 bases are a match to TRBD1. The V and J ends lost 4 bases and 5 bases, in that order; junction bases with no gene match: 3. This CDR3 is built from 13 residues. Germline CDR1 and CDR2: SGDLS and YYNGEE. The CDR3 sequence: CASSQTGGTEAFF. The CDR3 DNA reads TGTGCCAGCAGCCAGACAGGGGGAACTGAAGCTTTCTTT.

The gene calls are TRBV10-3 and TRBJ1-6, with 8 bases aligning to TRBD1. CDR1 is ENHRY and CDR2 is SYGVKD in the germline V gene. V gave up 8 bases and J gave up 6 bases; unmatched junction bases: 3. The CDR3 contains 13 residues. The CDR3 loop reads CAIGGQGNSPLHF. The CDR3 DNA follows: TGTGCCATCGGAGGACAGGGTAATTCACCCCTCCACTTT.

CDR3 residues: CASMRQGTWGVGELFF. CDR3 nucleotide sequence: TGTGCCAGCATGAGACAGGGGACCTGGGGGGTCGGGGAGCTGTTTTTT. V usage is TRBV7-2 and J usage is TRBJ2-2; 8 positions match TRBD1. The V gene end was trimmed by 7 bases and the J gene end by 7 bases; junction bases not matched to a gene: 14. Germline V gives CDR1 SGHTA, CDR2 FQGNSA. The CDR3 contains 16 residues.

The chain links TRBV3-1 (or the pseudogene TRBV3-2) to TRBJ2-1; D is possibly TRBD2 (5 bases). V shed 3 bases and J shed 2 bases, with 11 bases lying between them. Per the germline V gene, CDR1 is LGHDT and CDR2 is YNNKEL (reference sequence). The CDR3 sequence is 15 residues long. The CDR3 here is CASSHEGNPYNEQFF. The CDR3 nucleotides are TGTGCCAGCAGCCACGAGGGAAACCCCTACAATGAGCAGTTCTTC.

The chain links TRBV28 to TRBJ2-1; 8 bases are shared with TRBD2. Looked up from germline, CDR1 is MDHEN and CDR2 is SYDVKM. This CDR3 is 14 amino acids long. With V trimmed by 6 bases and J by 9 bases, 10 bases remained unmatched. This chain's CDR3 is CASSAKREFLEQFF. DNA for the CDR3: TGTGCCAGCAGCGCAAAGCGGGAGTTCCTTGAGCAGTTCTTC. The entire variable domain, with the rest obtained from reference TRBV28 and TRBJ2-1, is as follows: DVKVTQSSRYLVKRTGEKVFLECVQDMDHENMFWYRQDPGLGLRLIYFSYDVKMKEKGDIPEGYSVSREKKERFSLILESASTNQTSMYLCASSAKREFLEQFFGPGTRLTVL.

This chain links TRBV28 with TRBJ2-1; 7 bases match TRBD2. CDR1 and CDR2 (germline): MDHEN, SYDVKM. V shed 5 bases, J shed 6 bases, and the junction held 16 bases outside the gene matches. The CDR3 loop spans 17 amino acids. CDR3: CASSTRLGRPATNEQFF. The CDR3 bases are TGTGCCAGCAGTACACGTCTCGGGAGGCCTGCCACCAATGAGCAGTTCTTC.

The rearrangement links TRBV9 to TRBJ1-6; perhaps TRBD1 as D (5 bases). Germline CDR1 reads SGDLS; CDR2 reads YYNGEE. This CDR3 region has 15 residues. V shed 0 bases and J shed 7 bases, with 11 bases lying between them. The CDR3 sequence is CASSVGWQGNSPLHF. CDR3 bases: TGTGCCAGCAGCGTAGGGTGGCAGGGAAATTCACCCCTCCACTTT.